This entry is about one T cell receptor (beta chain). Antigen specificity is unknown. TCRdb redid the calling of the reads with MiXCR, one entry per CDR3 protein. The sample consists of 830,000 or so distinct CDR3 sequences, approximately 32% of them appearing once. The sample belongs to a study of T cell repertoires in cytomegalovirus infection. Overall study: Public TCR beta signatures were indicative of both CMV infection and a matching HLA type.

The CDR3 sequence is 14 residues long. V was clipped by 3 bases and J by 7 bases, with 16 bases between them. Germline lookup yields CDR1 SGDLS and CDR2 YYNGEE. The chain joins TRBV9 to TRBJ1-2; weak D call: TRBD1 (5 bases). The clonotype originates from a human donor in good health (CMV status not recorded). Some clones in this sample may be carry-over from other donors' samples. Specimen: cultured CD8+ T cells from PBMCs, collected from culture after CMV antigen stimulation. The CDR3 DNA reads as TGTGCCAGCAGCGAGGGGCGAATGGAGCCTGGCTACACCTTC. It is translated as CASSEGRMEPGYTF.